This T cell receptor beta chain was sequenced for a study of Ad26.COV2.S vaccination and SARS-CoV-2 variants. Study summary: Ad26.COV2.S shots went into the muscle once or twice, 56 days apart. Study-level findings and limits: Analyses of TCR breadth and depth may have underestimated total T cell responses.

Notes on this clone: The antigen is not known.

The repertoire was sequenced with immunoSEQ multiplex PCR; TCRdb's copy has only in-frame clones and lacks some. The repertoire holds 440,000 or so clones, with 90% as singletons. The CDR3 spans 16 residues. Trimming at V came to 5 bases and at J to 7 bases, leaving 8 bases not matched to a gene. Germline V gene sequence: CDR1 MGHDK, CDR2 SYGVNS. Regarding treatment: over 15 received Ad26.COV2.S at low or high dose, single or two shots; five or six received placebo; per-sample allocation not given. The investigators took samples on day 63 after the first vaccine or placebo injection. Sequences were derived from peripheral blood, sampled in a trial of Ad26.COV2.S vaccine versus placebo. The genes are TRBV25-1 and TRBJ2-2, with 12 positions matching TRBD2. This sequence originates from a person aged 18-65 years who received the Ad26.COV2.S COVID-19 vaccine or a placebo. The CDR3 protein is CASSTTSGRTSGELFF. The CDR3 DNA reads as TGTGCCAGCAGTACGACTAGCGGGAGAACCAGCGGGGAGCTGTTTTTT.